These 5 T cell receptor beta chains share one sample of origin, sequenced in a study of T cell responses to AZD1222 COVID-19 vaccine. The assay was immunoSEQ multiplex PCR, and TCRdb's table has in-frame clones only and misses some. The sample records some 100,000 clones, about 86% being singletons. Sequenced here: peripheral blood, sampled on day 0 of AZD1222 vaccination. The receptors stem from an adult in good health.

The chain combines TRBV18 with TRBJ2-7, with D tentatively TRBD1 (5 bases). The CDR3 totals 16 residues. Germline values: CDR1 KGHSH, CDR2 LQKENI. Trimming cost V 5 bases and J 2 bases, with 19 bases left between them. The CDR3 protein is CASSTQGQQVTYEQYF. The CDR3 region has the DNA TGTGCCAGCTCAACACAAGGTCAACAGGTGACCTACGAGCAGTACTTC.

The chain couples TRBV2 to TRBJ2-7; no definite D call. The CDR3 runs to 12 residues. V lost 7 bases and J lost 5, with 12 bases in between. Germline V CDR1 and CDR2: SNHLY, FYNNEI. The CDR3 loop is CASKDLVHEQYF. The CDR3 bases are TGTGCCAGCAAGGACCTCGTCCACGAGCAGTACTTC.

The chain has TRBV6-5 and TRBJ1-6, with 9 positions matching TRBD1. Trimming at V came to 7 bases and at J to 8 bases, leaving 6 bases not matched to a gene. CDR1 and CDR2 from the germline V gene are MNHEY and SVGAGI. CDR3 length: 14 amino acids. CDR3 coding DNA: TGTGCCAGCATAGTGGGACAGGGTTATTCACCCCTCCACTTT. This encodes CASIVGQGYSPLHF.

The chain recombines TRBV27 with TRBJ2-1; 12 nucleotides match TRBD2. The J segment lost 0 bases and the V segment lost 6 bases, leaving 12 bases of the junction unmatched. From germline, CDR1 is MNHEY and CDR2 SMNVEV (reference sequence). The CDR3 has 19 amino acids. The CDR3 DNA sequence: TGTGCCAGCAGCAACCGACTAGCGGGAGTAGGGAGCTCCTACAATGAGCAGTTCTTC. Protein: CASSNRLAGVGSSYNEQFF.

The chain is built from TRBV27 and TRBJ2-3; D is unresolved. This CDR3 comprises 15 residues. V gave up 2 bases and J gave up 0 bases, with 9 bases separating them. Germline CDR1 and CDR2: MNHEY and SMNVEV (reference sequence). CDR3 bases: TGTGCCAGCAGTTTACAAGATCCTAGCACAGATACGCAGTATTTT. It is translated as CASSLQDPSTDTQYF.